This TCR beta chain was found in a study of cytomegalovirus exposure and HLA in healthy donors (dated by TCRdb to 2016 to 2017). Looking at the study overall: An earlier analysis of some 600 of the donors reported under 300 Gb of sequence data and about 120 million unique TCR beta sequences obtained from 150 million to 200 million T cells. To predict cytomegalovirus infection status, the study brought together high-throughput TCR immunosequencing, statistical association of individual TCRs with disease status, and machine learning. Among the approximately 420 genotyped donors, about 85% belonged to the genetic ancestry cluster associated with self-reported Caucasian donors. An early release covering about 600 HLA-typed donors comprised about 290 gigabases of sequencing data and roughly 85 million unique TCR sequences. Besides the first cohort of hundreds of subjects, a separate validation cohort made up of roughly 120 different subjects was used. Alongside the repertoire data, information on donor age, sex, ethnicity and CMV serostatus was compiled. The study aimed to test whether signatures of past pathogen exposure could be identified by cataloging public T cell receptors. A later genetic analysis took genome-wide SNP genotypes for about 55% of the roughly 670 donors and used that subset as a discovery cohort. To study patterns of TCR occurrence, a later analysis re-analyzed previously published TCR beta repertoires from 550 to 800 donors and added high-resolution HLA genotyping. HLA typing included class I and class II loci at four-digit resolution. In an earlier analysis of 587 of the donors, high-throughput TCR beta sequencing was used to judge whether each TCR beta V gene segment behaved as functional or pseudogenic. Roughly five DR-DQ haplotypes were handled as single units for association and clustering because linkage in the cohort was strong. In the later analysis, no new phenotypic data were used to find candidate immune exposures; instead, reliance was placed on TCR beta sequences and their occurrence across donors. Using immunosequencing, the study profiled T cell repertoires from some 670 subjects and related those repertoires to cytomegalovirus serostatus. Typing coverage differed by locus: A, B, C, DRB1 and DQB1 were typed in roughly 629-630 donors, DQA1 in 522, DPA1 in 606, and DPB1 in around 490. All discovery cohort repertoires had been generated using a single sequencing platform. Across 398 genotyped donors of the cohort, an average of about 240,000 unique TCR beta nucleotide sequences per donor were sequenced, and 15% to 20% of those sequences were non-productive. Study-level results and caveats: Correlated functional status among segregating V segments might be attributable to linkage disequilibrium, but an unknown experimental factor could not be ruled out. HLA typing was unavailable for some donors at each locus, so association tests used only the typed subset. While some public TCRs were present in many individuals, most TCR sequences turned up only very rarely across donors. In the study, about 150 TCR beta chains were listed as associated with cytomegalovirus. Immune exposure information for the cohort was limited to CMV serostatus. Specific HLA alleles were associated with roughly 16,000 TCR beta sequences at a false discovery rate of 0.05 in a later analysis. A later genetic analysis reported fewer N-insertions in productive TCRs among donors in an Asian-associated ancestry cluster than the approximately 700-donor mean. The presence/absence analyses assumed that sequencing depth was roughly uniform across donors, and that assumption may not be true. A later analysis found that TCR association rates varied across HLA loci, with DRB1 alleles showing the most associated TCRs and HLA-C alleles the fewest. An earlier analysis of approximately 540 of the donors showed that most TCR beta V segments appeared in productive rearrangements either about 87% or about 30% of the time, which broadly matched IMGT annotations. According to a later analysis, most CMV-associated TCR beta chains appeared to be HLA-restricted, and the HLA associations seemed to be driven largely by CMV exposure. A further reported finding was that TCR beta sequences accurately predicted the HLA-A and HLA-B alleles for most subjects in the first cohort. A few of the identified cytomegalovirus-associated TCR beta chains were confirmed in vitro to be specific for cytomegalovirus antigens. The cohort was sequenced for TCR beta chains only, and without alpha or paired-chain data the features that could be detected were limited. According to the authors, the approach could potentially be generalized to other disease states and immunological phenotypes. The 87-base-pair reads could not distinguish some IMGT-functional V segments, including TRBV6-2 and TRBV6-3, so those segments were excluded. When HLA alleles, especially DR and DQ, strongly co-occurred, attributing TCR associations to individual alleles was difficult. Several of the top co-occurrence clusters appeared to be linked to parvovirus B19, influenza, CMV and Epstein-Barr virus, according to a later analysis. A later genetic analysis associated a missense DCLRE1C variant with V-gene and J-gene trimming of TCR beta chains, and an independent cohort replicated the association. A cluster of highly shared sequence variants was judged likely to represent a technical artifact of the sequencing pipeline. Approximately 16 rarely observed V segments, including chromosome 9 orphons, were excluded from the earlier analysis of several hundred of the donors because counts were too low. In a later analysis, HLA-associated TCR beta chains were found to be more clonally expanded and to have lower generation probabilities than equally common non-associated chains. The classifier was reported to diagnose cytomegalovirus status with high specificity and sensitivity in both the original and validation cohorts.

Libraries were prepared through the immunoSEQ multiplex PCR assay. For the multiplex PCR, a mixture combining 60 forward primers for TCR Vbeta segments and 13 reverse primers for TCR Jbeta segments was used. The CDR3 region of rearranged TCR beta genes was amplified from genomic DNA with a multiplex PCR assay. The Illumina HiSeq System was used to sequence the amplified TCR beta libraries as 87-base-pair reads. Processing in the source paper ran as follows. Across the 670 or so repertoires, a later analysis counted approximately 83 million unique TCR beta chains, roughly 11 million of which were shared by at least two donors. Raw reads were error-corrected and collapsed into unique sequences with a nearest-neighbor algorithm that merged closely related sequences to remove PCR and sequencing errors. CDR3 sequences were aligned to IMGT reference sequences to assign V, D and J gene segments. For a sequence to be retained, a match of at least six nucleotides was required to both a V gene segment and a J gene segment. Rearrangements were called productive when the CDR3 lacked stop codons and stayed in frame with V and J; all others were non-productive. Following IMGT convention, CDR3 was defined as the stretch from the second conserved V-encoded cysteine to the conserved J-encoded phenylalanine. The earlier analysis of a few hundred of the donors excluded any sequence lacking an unambiguous match to a single V gene segment. In an earlier analysis of 587 of the donors, V segments were called functional above 56.7% productive rearrangements and were called segregating when the between-donor standard deviation exceeded 5%. A statistical classification framework was built to diagnose cytomegalovirus status from the catalog of TCR beta chain sequences. In a later analysis, TCR nucleotide sequences were compared against IMGT/GENE-DB human TR gene sequences so that V and J genes could be assigned. The TCRdist pipeline was used in a later analysis to assign CDR3 sequences and most-parsimonious VDJ recombination scenarios. In a later analysis, each TCR beta chain was defined by its CDR3 amino acid sequence together with its V-gene family, and reads without a unique V-gene family were excluded. To address suspected cross-contamination and a sequencing artifact, a later analysis removed roughly 580 highly shared, low-generation-probability nucleotide sequences. A later analysis calculated a clonal expansion index for each public chain from normalized within-repertoire ranks of inferred template counts. In a later analysis, generation probabilities were computed with a VDJ recombination model fitted to out-of-frame rearrangements, and the resulting probabilities were checked against IGoR. In a later analysis, hypergeometric tests were used to score TCR-TCR, TCR-HLA and TCR-CMV co-occurrence, with a repertoire-size bias correction applied to TCR pairs. False discovery rates were estimated in a later analysis by permuting HLA or CMV assignments 20 times. A later analysis grouped co-occurring TCRs with DBSCAN, adding TCRdist sequence similarity when clustering within HLA-allele-positive subsets. Co-occurrence clustering excluded repertoires with fewer than 30,000 or more than 120,000 public chains, plus five with anomalous nucleotide sharing. In its TCRdb copy, this immuneACCESS table keeps in-frame sequences only and misses some clones. Where compared with another copy, unresolved V genes explain less than half of these, and the others have no known cause. Clone size and the V and J calls come from that table; the DNA yielded D and trimming. This sample gives 110,000 to 150,000 clones in total; around 75% of them show up just once. Jointly, the top ten make up less than 1.5% of the sample.

As to this clone: The antigen it binds to is not known. There are no base qualities to consult, and no much larger clone falls within one base.

From the germline V gene, CDR1 is SGHRS and CDR2 is YFSETQ. The CDR3, cysteine through phenylalanine, is 16 amino acids long. Only the CDR3 region is kept as DNA, spanning 48 bases read in frame from base 1. After removal of 2 bases from V and 2 bases from J, the junction retains 9 bases not matched to a gene. In total, 500 to 700 healthy bone marrow donors made up the cohort. All cohort members were sampled while nominally healthy, although unrecorded immune exposures were likely present. The donor tested CMV seronegative and was one of the 352 seronegative cohort members. Each donor provided a peripheral blood sample, and peripheral blood mononuclear cells were used for TCR beta sequencing. The Qiagen DNeasy Blood Extraction Kit was used to extract genomic DNA from the blood cell samples.

The sequence was obtained from a female donor in good health and CMV-seronegative. The sequence is built from TRBV5-1 and TRBJ2-5; the central 7 bases match TRBD2. The sample consisted of PBMCs. The CDR3 loop reads CASSLRGDSAQETQYF. The DNA reads TGCGCCAGCAGCTTACGGGGGGATAGCGCTCAAGAGACCCAGTACTTC.